This entry lists 11 T cell receptor beta chains sequenced from one sample in a study of blood T cell repertoires in COVID-19. Profiling relied on immunoSEQ multiplex PCR, and the TCRdb table lists in-frame clones only, not all of them. Of some 140,000 clones listed, more than 75% are singletons. Sequencing was performed on peripheral blood. Receptor source: a man older than 75 with acute or convalescent COVID-19.

This chain links TRBV7-3 with TRBJ1-1; the match to TRBD1 covers 10 bases. The CDR3 consists of 13 residues. Germline CDR1 reads SGHTA; CDR2 reads FQGTGA. V lost 6 bases, J lost 3 bases, and 1 base stayed unmatched. The CDR3 spells CASRDRGDTEAFF. In nucleotides, the CDR3 is TGTGCCAGCAGGGACAGGGGGGACACTGAAGCTTTCTTT.

J is TRBJ2-2 and V is TRBV4-2, with D possibly being TRBD1 (5 bases). The CDR3 has 14 amino acids. The germline gives CDR1 LGHNA, CDR2 YNFKEQ. With 5 bases removed from V and 0 bases from J, the gap between germline ends came to 7 bases. CDR3 amino acids: CASSRGTNTGELFF. Here the CDR3 DNA reads TGTGCCAGCAGCAGGGGCACGAACACCGGGGAGCTGTTTTTT.

The chain is built from TRBV6-5 and TRBJ1-1, with D possibly TRBD1 on 6 matching bases. V lost 2 bases to trimming and J lost 0 bases, with 7 bases between them. This CDR3 has 14 amino acids. The V gene's germline CDR1 is MNHEY and CDR2 SVGAGI. This CDR3 reads CASSYRQVNTEAFF. CDR3 coding DNA: TGTGCCAGCAGTTACCGACAGGTGAACACTGAAGCTTTCTTT.

This chain connects TRBV11-3 to TRBJ2-1, with 9 nucleotides matching TRBD1. Germline CDR1 is SGHNT and CDR2 is YENEEA. The junction had 11 bases not matched to a gene; V was cut back by 4 bases and J by 10 bases. The CDR3 loop spans 15 amino acids. For the CDR3, the DNA is TGTGCCAGCAGCTCTGGGGGGACAGGGCAAAGCGAGCAGTTCTTC. Residues: CASSSGGTGQSEQFF.

The V gene is TRBV11-3, the J gene TRBJ2-1; TRBD2 is a possible D gene (5 bases). Germline CDR1 is SGHNT and CDR2 is YENEEA. CDR3 length: 17 amino acids. The V and J ends lost 0 bases and 0 bases respectively, with 12 bases between them. The CDR3 spells CASSLEYSGSSYNEQFF. In nucleotides, the CDR3 is TGTGCCAGCAGCTTAGAGTACAGTGGGAGCTCCTACAATGAGCAGTTCTTC.

This clone has ten or more counts. This rearrangement joins TRBV5-5 to TRBJ2-2, with TRBD1 identical over 10 bases. The CDR3 extends over 16 amino acids. CDR1 and CDR2 (germline): SGHKS, YYEKEE (reference sequence). V lost 4 bases, J lost 6 bases, and 9 bases stayed unmatched. This chain's CDR3 is CASSAPDRGLAGELFF. The CDR3 region has the DNA TGTGCCAGCAGCGCCCCGGACAGGGGGTTGGCCGGGGAGCTGTTTTTT.

The chain employs TRBV14 and TRBJ1-2, with 8 positions matching TRBD1. J lost 11 bases, V lost 1 base, and 9 bases had no gene match. This CDR3 contains 14 residues. Germline CDR1 and CDR2: SGHDN and FVKESK. The CDR3 DNA reads as TGTGCCAGCAGCCAAGTTACGGGGACAGGCGATTACACCTTC. This translates into CASSQVTGTGDYTF.

This chain uses TRBV9 with TRBJ1-5, with 8 bases matching TRBD1. The length of the CDR3 is 14 residues. Germline values: CDR1 SGDLS, CDR2 YYNGEE. The V and J ends lost 3 bases and 6 bases, in that order; junction bases with no gene match: 5. CDR3: CASSAETGVQPQHF. The DNA of the CDR3 is TGTGCCAGCAGCGCGGAGACAGGGGTTCAGCCCCAGCATTTT. Combining the CDR3 with reference TRBV9 and TRBJ1-5 gives the whole variable domain DSGVTQTPKHLITATGQRVTLRCSPRSGDLSVYWYQQSLDQGLQFLIQYYNGEERAKGNILERFSAQQFPDLHSELNLSSLELGDSALYFCASSAETGVQPQHFGDGTRLSIL.

This chain connects TRBV18 to TRBJ2-2, with D hard to call. There are 15 residues in the CDR3. V was shortened by 3 bases and J by 1 base, with 9 bases between the two germline ends. Germline assignment: CDR1 KGHSH and CDR2 LQKENI. The CDR3 bases are TGTGCCAGCTCACCCGGTAACCTGAACACCGGGGAGCTGTTTTTT. Its translation is CASSPGNLNTGELFF. Based on the CDR3 plus reference TRBV18 and TRBJ2-2, the full variable domain is NAGVMQNPRHLVRRRGQEARLRCSPMKGHSHVYWYRQLPEEGLKFMVYLQKENIIDESGMPKERFSAEFPKEGPSILRIQQVVRGDSAAYFCASSPGNLNTGELFFGEGSRLTVL.

The chain employs TRBV4-1 and TRBJ2-1; possible D gene TRBD2, 6 bases. Deletions cut 6 bases from V and 2 bases from J, with 17 bases between. Germline V gene data show CDR1 as MGHRA and CDR2 as YSYEKL. There are 16 residues in the CDR3. CDR3 bases: TGCGCCAGCAGTCCGGGGGTCTTCATTACCTACAATGAGCAGTTCTTC. It encodes CASSPGVFITYNEQFF.

The CDR3 DNA is TGCGCCAGCAGGACAGAGAACGAGCAGTACTTC. This codes for CASRTENEQYF. The chain is built from TRBV5-1 and TRBJ2-7; possibly TRBD1 for D (5 bases). Trimming stripped 5 bases from V and 5 bases from J, with 8 bases between. The length of the CDR3 is 11 residues. Germline V lookup: CDR1 SGHRS, CDR2 YFSETQ.